This T cell receptor (beta chain) emerged from a study of shared clonotypes between healthy human individuals. Looking at the study overall: Aged 18 to 49, the donors were a couple of women and a few men. Study findings and constraints: The expectation was that sequencing depth would affect clonotype sharing among donors. Enrolling few donors narrowed the genetic and exposure-history diversity that was represented.

An approximately 180 ng quantity of DNA, about 30,000 T cell genomes, went into the sorted-subset replicate PCRs. Produced via immunoSEQ multiplex PCR; TCRdb's table is partial and in-frame only. The table records some 1,100,000 clones, around 78% of them present only once. To note about this clone: Its specificity is unknown.

This sequence was found in a man aged 18-30 years in good health. Some clones in this sample may be carry-over from other donors' samples. The sequenced sample was memory CD4+ T cells from PBMCs. Subset indicated: CD45RA-negative fraction.

The CDR3 nucleotides are TGTGCCAGCAGCTTAGTTCGACAGACTATGAACACTGAAGCTTTCTTT. This sequence encodes CASSLVRQTMNTEAFF. The chain has TRBV7-8 and TRBJ1-1; TRBD1 is a possible D gene (5 bases). This CDR3 has 16 residues. V was clipped by 1 base and J by 0 bases, with 12 bases between them. CDR1 and CDR2 (germline): SGHVS, FQNEAQ.